This TCR beta chain was documented in a study of PD-1 blockade in mismatch repair-deficient tumors. Study results and limitations: All three positive peptides came from frameshift mutations, yielding 142 blood TCRs.

CDR3 length equals 16 residues. Germline V lookup: CDR1 MGHRA, CDR2 YSYEKL. Assay used: immunoSEQ multiplex PCR; TCRdb lists only in-frame clones, some missing. The sample records approximately 15,000 clones, about 80% being singletons. This clone was counted a few times. Its target is not known. One end of the junction is discordant with germline, which a read error may explain. Time point: 10-day in vitro stimulation with candidate neoantigen peptide 5. Sample: cells cultured in vitro, taken from a patient treated with pembrolizumab. The chain recombines TRBV4-1 with TRBJ2-1; either TRBD1 or TRBD2 may fit D (5 bases each). The sequence was collected from an adult with mismatch repair-deficient cancer. DNA of the CDR3: TGCGCCAGCTGGGGTTTTACGGGGACCTCCCACAATGAGCAGTTCTTC. It is translated as CASWGFTGTSHNEQFF.